Listed below are T cell receptor beta chains from one sample, sequenced in a study of identical twins. TCRdb re-analysed the 5' RACE reads in MiXCR, keeping a single row per CDR3 protein. This sample has some 1,600,000 distinct CDR3 sequences, with more than 30% found just once. The sequencing sample was made of cord blood. The receptors derive from a newborn girl in good health. CDR3s include the opening cysteine and the closing phenylalanine or tryptophan. Each record gives: clone size, V gene, D gene, J gene, CDR3 protein, CDR3 DNA. A D gene is named only where the DNA matches it firmly. Not every row has a clone size; where given, it reads once, few, many or a size class.

clone_size: NA; v_call: TRBV12-3/TRBV12-4; d_call: NA; j_call: TRBJ2-7; cdr3_aa: CAISFGRSGEQYF; cdr3_nt: TGTGCCATCAGTTTTGGGAGGAGCGGTGAGCAGTACTTC
clone_size: NA; v_call: TRBV5-6; d_call: TRBD1; j_call: TRBJ2-1; cdr3_aa: CASSVPGGSSYNEQFF; cdr3_nt: TGTGCCAGCAGCGTCCCAGGGGGTAGCTCCTACAATGAGCAGTTCTTC
clone_size: NA; v_call: TRBV5-1; d_call: NA; j_call: TRBJ2-2; cdr3_aa: CASSPLPGITGELFF; cdr3_nt: TGCGCCAGCAGCCCCCTTCCCGGGATCACCGGGGAGCTGTTTTTT
clone_size: NA; v_call: TRBV29-1; d_call: TRBD2; j_call: TRBJ2-3; cdr3_aa: CSVGIAGTTDTQYF; cdr3_nt: TGCAGCGTTGGAATAGCGGGCACGACAGATACGCAGTATTTT
clone_size: NA; v_call: TRBV9; d_call: TRBD2; j_call: TRBJ2-1; cdr3_aa: CASSVRTSGRTQDEQFF; cdr3_nt: TGTGCCAGCAGCGTCCGGACTAGCGGCAGGACTCAGGATGAGCAGTTCTTC
clone_size: NA; v_call: TRBV24-1; d_call: TRBD2; j_call: TRBJ2-2; cdr3_aa: CATSDLKRENTGELFF; cdr3_nt: TGTGCCACCAGTGATTTGAAGCGGGAGAACACCGGGGAGCTGTTTTTT
clone_size: many; v_call: TRBV5-1; d_call: TRBD2; j_call: TRBJ2-7; cdr3_aa: CASSSTSGSSYEQYF; cdr3_nt: TGCGCCAGCAGCTCGACTAGCGGGAGCTCCTACGAGCAGTACTTC
clone_size: NA; v_call: TRBV19; d_call: TRBD1; j_call: TRBJ1-5; cdr3_aa: CASTDTGGGNQPQHF; cdr3_nt: TGTGCCAGTACAGATACAGGGGGAGGAAATCAGCCCCAGCATTTT
clone_size: NA; v_call: TRBV10-3; d_call: TRBD2; j_call: TRBJ2-3; cdr3_aa: CAISLAGFTDTQYF; cdr3_nt: TGTGCCATCAGCCTAGCGGGGTTCACAGATACGCAGTATTTT
clone_size: NA; v_call: TRBV20-1; d_call: NA; j_call: TRBJ2-1; cdr3_aa: CSARDLRQYNEQFF; cdr3_nt: TGCAGTGCTAGAGATCTTAGGCAATACAATGAGCAGTTCTTC
clone_size: NA; v_call: TRBV20-1; d_call: TRBD2; j_call: TRBJ2-3; cdr3_aa: CSARDYLAGSTDTQYF; cdr3_nt: TGCAGTGCTAGAGATTATCTAGCGGGGAGTACAGATACGCAGTATTTT
clone_size: many; v_call: TRBV12-3/TRBV12-4; d_call: NA; j_call: TRBJ1-2; cdr3_aa: CASSLRQLINYGYTF; cdr3_nt: TGTGCCAGCAGTTTGAGGCAGCTTATTAACTATGGCTACACCTTC
clone_size: few; v_call: TRBV10-2; d_call: TRBD2; j_call: TRBJ2-3; cdr3_aa: CASSRTRETDTQYF; cdr3_nt: TGCGCCAGCAGCCGGACTAGAGAGACAGATACGCAGTATTTT
clone_size: NA; v_call: TRBV11-2; d_call: NA; j_call: TRBJ1-4; cdr3_aa: CASSLDEAANEKLFF; cdr3_nt: TGTGCCAGCAGCTTAGACGAGGCAGCTAATGAAAAACTGTTTTTT
clone_size: NA; v_call: TRBV12-3/TRBV12-4; d_call: NA; j_call: TRBJ2-7; cdr3_aa: CASSFGQLFEQYF; cdr3_nt: TGTGCCAGCAGTTTTGGACAGTTGTTCGAGCAGTACTTC
clone_size: few; v_call: TRBV4-1; d_call: NA; j_call: TRBJ2-7; cdr3_aa: CASSQDLTVNNEQYF; cdr3_nt: TGCGCCAGCAGCCAAGATCTGACGGTAAACAATGAGCAGTACTTC
clone_size: NA; v_call: TRBV4-1; d_call: NA; j_call: TRBJ2-7; cdr3_aa: CASSQEGQGFYEQYF; cdr3_nt: TGCGCCAGCAGCCAAGAGGGTCAGGGTTTCTACGAGCAGTACTTC
clone_size: few; v_call: TRBV7-2; d_call: NA; j_call: TRBJ2-7; cdr3_aa: CASSLLGTAPYEQYF; cdr3_nt: TGTGCCAGCAGCTTGCTCGGGACTGCTCCTTACGAGCAGTACTTC
clone_size: few; v_call: TRBV9; d_call: NA; j_call: TRBJ2-3; cdr3_aa: CASSVSQASTDTQYF; cdr3_nt: TGTGCCAGCAGCGTTTCTCAGGCTAGCACAGATACGCAGTATTTT
clone_size: NA; v_call: TRBV6-5; d_call: NA; j_call: TRBJ2-2; cdr3_aa: CASSYPGLGTGELFF; cdr3_nt: TGTGCCAGCAGTTACCCGGGGCTTGGCACCGGGGAGCTGTTTTTT
clone_size: NA; v_call: TRBV28; d_call: TRBD1; j_call: TRBJ2-5; cdr3_aa: CASSPDRPQYF; cdr3_nt: TGTGCCAGCAGTCCGGACAGGCCTCAGTACTTC
clone_size: NA; v_call: TRBV7-2; d_call: NA; j_call: TRBJ2-3; cdr3_aa: CASSPRIHRADTQYF; cdr3_nt: TGTGCCAGCAGCCCGCGAATTCACAGGGCGGATACGCAGTATTTT
clone_size: NA; v_call: TRBV29-1; d_call: TRBD1; j_call: TRBJ2-7; cdr3_aa: CSGLDRGTEQYF; cdr3_nt: TGCAGCGGATTGGACAGGGGCACCGAGCAGTACTTC
clone_size: many; v_call: TRBV11-2; d_call: NA; j_call: TRBJ2-5; cdr3_aa: CASSLPPETQYF; cdr3_nt: TGTGCCAGCAGCTTACCACCCGAGACCCAGTACTTC
clone_size: NA; v_call: TRBV11-2; d_call: NA; j_call: TRBJ2-1; cdr3_aa: CASRQGRSGNNEQFF; cdr3_nt: TGTGCCAGCAGACAAGGGAGGTCGGGAAACAATGAGCAGTTCTTC
clone_size: NA; v_call: TRBV3-1; d_call: NA; j_call: TRBJ2-1; cdr3_aa: CASSQSRINEQFF; cdr3_nt: TGTGCCAGCAGCCAATCACGAATCAATGAGCAGTTCTTC
clone_size: NA; v_call: TRBV25-1; d_call: TRBD2; j_call: TRBJ2-1; cdr3_aa: CASKGLAGGNEQFF; cdr3_nt: TGTGCCAGCAAGGGGCTAGCGGGGGGCAATGAGCAGTTCTTC
clone_size: few; v_call: TRBV5-1; d_call: NA; j_call: TRBJ1-4; cdr3_aa: CASSPLQDEKLFF; cdr3_nt: TGCGCCAGCAGCCCGCTGCAGGATGAAAAACTGTTTTTT
clone_size: NA; v_call: TRBV11-2; d_call: NA; j_call: TRBJ2-3; cdr3_aa: CASSLITGRDTQYF; cdr3_nt: TGTGCCAGCAGCTTAATAACAGGGAGAGATACGCAGTATTTT
clone_size: many; v_call: TRBV20-1; d_call: NA; j_call: TRBJ1-2; cdr3_aa: CSARDPAGYTF; cdr3_nt: TGCAGTGCTAGAGATCCGGCTGGCTACACCTTC
clone_size: NA; v_call: TRBV2; d_call: TRBD1; j_call: TRBJ2-7; cdr3_aa: CASSPRGLLFEQYF; cdr3_nt: TGTGCCAGCAGCCCCAGGGGGCTGCTCTTCGAGCAGTACTTC
clone_size: few; v_call: TRBV27; d_call: TRBD2; j_call: TRBJ2-3; cdr3_aa: CASSQTSGPISTDTQYF; cdr3_nt: TGTGCCAGCAGCCAAACTAGCGGCCCGATTAGCACAGATACGCAGTATTTT
clone_size: NA; v_call: TRBV25-1; d_call: TRBD1; j_call: TRBJ1-1; cdr3_aa: CASSVNRGLSAFF; cdr3_nt: TGTGCCAGCAGTGTTAACAGGGGGCTCAGTGCTTTCTTT
clone_size: few; v_call: TRBV4-2; d_call: NA; j_call: TRBJ2-3; cdr3_aa: CASSHPLGDTQYF; cdr3_nt: TGTGCCAGCAGCCATCCCCTCGGAGATACGCAGTATTTT
clone_size: few; v_call: TRBV5-1; d_call: NA; j_call: TRBJ1-6; cdr3_aa: CASSFEGAYNSPLHF; cdr3_nt: TGCGCCAGCAGCTTTGAGGGCGCCTATAATTCACCCCTCCACTTT
clone_size: NA; v_call: TRBV3-1; d_call: TRBD1; j_call: TRBJ1-2; cdr3_aa: CASSRSIQGADYGYTF; cdr3_nt: TGTGCCAGCAGCCGAAGTATACAGGGGGCAGACTATGGCTACACCTTC
clone_size: few; v_call: TRBV7-9; d_call: TRBD1; j_call: TRBJ2-7; cdr3_aa: CASIHLSGTGGYEQYF; cdr3_nt: TGTGCCAGCATCCATTTATCCGGGACAGGGGGCTACGAGCAGTACTTC
clone_size: NA; v_call: TRBV6-5; d_call: NA; j_call: TRBJ1-6; cdr3_aa: CASSDRGSPPHF; cdr3_nt: TGTGCCAGCAGTGACAGAGGTTCACCCCCCCACTTT
clone_size: many; v_call: TRBV29-1; d_call: NA; j_call: TRBJ1-5; cdr3_aa: CSVGQSSNQPQHF; cdr3_nt: TGCAGCGTGGGACAATCTAGCAATCAGCCCCAGCATTTT
clone_size: NA; v_call: TRBV12-3/TRBV12-4; d_call: NA; j_call: TRBJ2-5; cdr3_aa: CASSRPPWTQYF; cdr3_nt: TGTGCCAGCAGCCGCCCCCCCTGGACCCAGTACTTC
clone_size: NA; v_call: TRBV7-9; d_call: NA; j_call: TRBJ2-1; cdr3_aa: CASSLRAGPSSYNEQFF; cdr3_nt: TGTGCCAGCAGCTTAAGGGCGGGACCGAGCTCCTACAATGAGCAGTTCTTC
clone_size: NA; v_call: TRBV12-3/TRBV12-4; d_call: TRBD1; j_call: TRBJ2-1; cdr3_aa: CASRPPGQTYNEQFF; cdr3_nt: TGTGCCAGCAGGCCCCCGGGACAGACCTACAATGAGCAGTTCTTC
clone_size: many; v_call: TRBV10-3; d_call: TRBD1; j_call: TRBJ2-7; cdr3_aa: CAISQKSWTGSSYEQYF; cdr3_nt: TGTGCCATCAGTCAGAAATCCTGGACAGGGAGCTCCTACGAGCAGTACTTC
clone_size: few; v_call: TRBV5-1; d_call: NA; j_call: TRBJ2-7; cdr3_aa: CASSLASPSLYEQYF; cdr3_nt: TGCGCCAGCAGCTTGGCTTCTCCCAGTCTCTACGAGCAGTACTTC
clone_size: many; v_call: TRBV12-3/TRBV12-4; d_call: NA; j_call: TRBJ1-5; cdr3_aa: CASAGQNNQPQHF; cdr3_nt: TGTGCCAGCGCTGGACAGAATAATCAGCCCCAGCATTTT
clone_size: NA; v_call: TRBV7-9; d_call: NA; j_call: TRBJ1-1; cdr3_aa: CASSLLGARGEAFF; cdr3_nt: TGTGCCAGCAGCTTGTTAGGGGCCAGGGGTGAAGCTTTCTTT
clone_size: many; v_call: TRBV29-1; d_call: TRBD1; j_call: TRBJ1-2; cdr3_aa: CSVVRDREPYGYTF; cdr3_nt: TGCAGCGTTGTAAGGGACAGAGAACCTTATGGCTACACCTTC
clone_size: NA; v_call: TRBV4-2; d_call: TRBD2; j_call: TRBJ2-4; cdr3_aa: CASSQGRTSHPRIQYF; cdr3_nt: TGTGCCAGCAGCCAAGGGAGGACTAGCCACCCGAGAATTCAGTACTTC
clone_size: few; v_call: TRBV5-1; d_call: TRBD2; j_call: TRBJ2-3; cdr3_aa: CASSLAPGGHGDTQYF; cdr3_nt: TGCGCCAGCAGCTTGGCCCCGGGGGGGCATGGAGATACGCAGTATTTT
clone_size: many; v_call: TRBV12-3/TRBV12-4; d_call: TRBD2; j_call: TRBJ2-1; cdr3_aa: CASSFRGGSSYNEQFF; cdr3_nt: TGTGCCAGCAGTTTTCGCGGGGGAAGCTCCTACAATGAGCAGTTCTTC
clone_size: NA; v_call: TRBV9; d_call: NA; j_call: TRBJ2-3; cdr3_aa: CASSLSAQSSTDTQYF; cdr3_nt: TGTGCCAGCAGCCTATCAGCGCAGTCTAGCACAGATACGCAGTATTTT
clone_size: NA; v_call: TRBV2; d_call: TRBD2; j_call: TRBJ2-3; cdr3_aa: CASTRKGLAGVDTQYF; cdr3_nt: TGTGCCAGCACTCGAAAGGGACTAGCGGGAGTAGATACGCAGTATTTT
clone_size: few; v_call: TRBV18; d_call: TRBD1; j_call: TRBJ1-1; cdr3_aa: CASSPDRGADTEAFF; cdr3_nt: TGTGCCAGCTCACCCGACAGGGGCGCGGACACTGAAGCTTTCTTT
clone_size: NA; v_call: TRBV12-3/TRBV12-4; d_call: TRBD2; j_call: TRBJ2-3; cdr3_aa: CASSSRTSWATDTQYF; cdr3_nt: TGTGCCAGCAGTTCGAGGACTAGCTGGGCCACAGATACGCAGTATTTT
clone_size: NA; v_call: TRBV12-3/TRBV12-4; d_call: TRBD2; j_call: TRBJ2-7; cdr3_aa: CASSAGLAAYEQYF; cdr3_nt: TGTGCCAGCAGTGCGGGACTAGCGGCCTACGAGCAGTACTTC
clone_size: few; v_call: TRBV25-1; d_call: NA; j_call: TRBJ1-2; cdr3_aa: CASSDGGGGYGYTF; cdr3_nt: TGTGCCAGCAGTGACGGTGGGGGAGGCTATGGCTACACCTTC